The rows below give T cell receptor beta chains drawn from one sample of a study of post-analysis software for immune sequencing data. TCRdb analysed the PCR reads with MiXCR anew, one entry per CDR3 protein. The data contain about 430,000 distinct CDR3 sequences, approximately 42% of them singletons. The sequenced material came from blood. All receptors come from a girl aged 2 to 10 with multiple sclerosis. CDR3s include the opening cysteine and the closing phenylalanine or tryptophan. Fields, in order: D gene, J gene, clone size, V gene, CDR3 DNA, CDR3 protein. The D gene is left open where the match is weak. The size field is filled for only some rows; it gives once, few, many or a size class.

NA	TRBJ1-2	few	TRBV20-1	TGCAGTACTAGGACCGGGGCTGTCTATGGCTACACCTTC	CSTRTGAVYGYTF
TRBD1	TRBJ2-1	NA	TRBV5-1	TGCGCCAGCAGCTTTCCCTCGACAGGGGTTTCCTACAATGAGCAGTTCTTC	CASSFPSTGVSYNEQFF
NA	TRBJ2-3	few	TRBV7-2	TGTGCCAGCAGCTTACCCACAATAGGGCCCTCAACAGATACGCAGTATTTT	CASSLPTIGPSTDTQYF
NA	TRBJ1-1	few	TRBV29-1	TGCAGCGTGTGTATAACTGAAGCTTTCTTT	CSVCITEAFF
NA	TRBJ2-5	NA	TRBV20-1	TGCAGTGCTAGCCCGCGTGGGGGGCGAGAGACCCAGTACTTC	CSASPRGGRETQYF
NA	TRBJ2-5	NA	TRBV20-1	TGCAGTGCTAATCCTTCGAGGAGCTGGGGAAGGGGGACCCAGTACTTC	CSANPSRSWGRGTQYF
NA	TRBJ1-2	NA	TRBV12-3/TRBV12-4	TGTGCCAGCAGGCGGGGTCCTCTTGGTGGCTACACCTTC	CASRRGPLGGYTF
NA	TRBJ1-6	NA	TRBV9	TGTGCCAGCAGTCAAGGATATAATTCACCCCTCCACTTT	CASSQGYNSPLHF
NA	TRBJ2-7	NA	TRBV7-2	TGTGCCAGCAGCTTAGCGCCGGGAACACTCTACGAGCAGTACTTC	CASSLAPGTLYEQYF
TRBD1	TRBJ1-1	NA	TRBV6-2/TRBV6-3	TGTGCCAGCAAAGGGGGCATGAACACTGAAGCTTTCTTT	CASKGGMNTEAFF
TRBD1	TRBJ2-1	NA	TRBV29-1	TGCAGCGTCGCGACAGGGGGCCGAGAGTTCTTC	CSVATGGREFF
TRBD2	TRBJ2-5	NA	TRBV28	TGTGCCGGAGGGGGGACTAGCGCCCAAGAGACCCAGTACTTC	CAGGGTSAQETQYF
NA	TRBJ2-7	few	TRBV18	TGTGCCAGCTCACCACCGGGACGGATTAACTACGAGCAGTACTTC	CASSPPGRINYEQYF
TRBD2	TRBJ2-7	NA	TRBV18	TGTGCCAGCTCCTTACAAACGGGAGGGCTAGACGAGCAGTACTTC	CASSLQTGGLDEQYF
TRBD1	TRBJ2-1	few	TRBV6-2/TRBV6-3	TGTGCCAGCAGTTGGACAGGGACCGCCAATGAGCAGTTCTTC	CASSWTGTANEQFF
NA	TRBJ1-2	few	TRBV5-1	TGCGCCAGCAGCAGTTTCTTGGGAGCAGACTATGGCTACACCTTC	CASSSFLGADYGYTF
NA	TRBJ2-5	NA	TRBV28	TGTGCCAGCAGTTTGCTCCGGAGTTCGGGGACCCAGTACTTC	CASSLLRSSGTQYF
NA	TRBJ1-2	few	TRBV2	TGTGCCAGCAGTGAAGCGAAGGGGTATTATGGCTACACCTTC	CASSEAKGYYGYTF
NA	TRBJ2-6	few	TRBV29-1	TGCAGCGTTGGGAAGATGAGCTCTGGGGCCAACGTCCTGACTTTC	CSVGKMSSGANVLTF
TRBD2	TRBJ2-5	NA	TRBV10-1	TGCGCCAGCAGTGAGAGGGCTAGCGGGGAAGAGACCCAGTACTTC	CASSERASGEETQYF
TRBD2	TRBJ2-1	NA	TRBV7-9	TGTGCCAGCAGCCCGAAGAGACTAGCGGGAGGTCATAATGAGCAGTTCTTC	CASSPKRLAGGHNEQFF
NA	TRBJ2-4	NA	TRBV7-2	TGTGCCAGCAGCCCACCCGGGCTCGGGGCCAAAAACATTCAGTACTTC	CASSPPGLGAKNIQYF
NA	TRBJ1-5	few	TRBV5-5	TGTGCCAGCAGCTTGGAGGGGGGCGGCTATGATGAAGAGCCCCAGCATTTT	CASSLEGGGYDEEPQHF
NA	TRBJ1-1	few	TRBV7-3	TGTGCCAGCAGCTCCGCTTCGGGCGGTGAAGCTTTCTTT	CASSSASGGEAFF
NA	TRBJ2-3	NA	TRBV7-3	TGTGCCAGCAGCTTAGACCATGTCGGCGGTACGCAGTATTTT	CASSLDHVGGTQYF
NA	TRBJ1-4	once	TRBV29-1	TGCAGCGGGCAGGAGGCTAATGAAAAACTGTTTTTT	CSGQEANEKLFF
NA	TRBJ2-1	NA	TRBV12-3/TRBV12-4	TGTGCCAGCAGTTTGGGGGAGTGGGCTGAGCAGTTCTTC	CASSLGEWAEQFF
NA	TRBJ1-3	NA	TRBV20-1	TGCAGTGCTCAACCTATTGGCTCTGGAAACACCATATATTTT	CSAQPIGSGNTIYF
TRBD2	TRBJ2-7	few	TRBV3-1	TGTGCCAGCAGCCAATTCGGGGGGTTCTATGAGCAGTACTTC	CASSQFGGFYEQYF
NA	TRBJ2-5	NA	TRBV4-3	TGCGCCAGCAGCCAAGGTTCAGGCCGGTGGGAGACCCAGTACTTC	CASSQGSGRWETQYF
TRBD1	TRBJ1-2	NA	TRBV6-5	TGTGCCAGCAGCCGGGGACAGCTCTATGGCTACACCTTC	CASSRGQLYGYTF
TRBD1	TRBJ1-1	NA	TRBV12-3/TRBV12-4	TGTGCCAGCAGCGGACAGGGCGCCATCGCCACTGAAGCTTTCTTT	CASSGQGAIATEAFF
NA	TRBJ2-1	few	TRBV29-1	TGCAGCGTCTCTACCGGACCCTCCTACAATGAGCAGTTCTTC	CSVSTGPSYNEQFF
NA	TRBJ2-7	NA	TRBV28	TGTGCCAGCAGTTCCCCGGGGCAGAGCAACTACGAGCAGTACTTC	CASSSPGQSNYEQYF
NA	TRBJ1-5	NA	TRBV5-1	TGCGCCAGCAGAGAAGGGGACGCTCAGCCCCAGCATTTT	CASREGDAQPQHF
NA	TRBJ1-5	NA	TRBV7-2	TGTGCCAGCAGCTTAGTTCCGGGGCTTAGCAATCAGCCCCAGCATTTT	CASSLVPGLSNQPQHF